This paragraph reports one TCR beta chain. As for time point: pre-treatment sample, taken before nivolumab and TIL therapy. This entry belongs to a study of TIL therapy for anti-PD-1-resistant metastatic lung cancer. Background on the study: Tumors were harvested before any PD-1/PD-L1 blockade. Half of patients were current or former smokers.

This was the immunoSEQ v3 assay. Clones were read by immunoSEQ multiplex PCR, and TCRdb kept only the in-frame ones, dropping some. The data show some 60,000 clones, roughly 69% seen once. Trimming removed 5 bases from V and 8 bases from J, with 18 bases in between. There are 14 residues in the CDR3. Germline V gives CDR1 SGHAT, CDR2 FQNNGV. The material was blood, obtained at baseline. The receptor comes from a person aged 25-85 years with non-small cell lung cancer. The chain combines TRBV11-2 with TRBJ1-1; the D gene is possibly TRBD1 (5 bases). The DNA for the CDR3 is TGTGCCAGCAGCCAGGGCAGTGAGCGAATAGAAGCTTTCTTT. Amino acid sequence: CASSQGSERIEAFF.